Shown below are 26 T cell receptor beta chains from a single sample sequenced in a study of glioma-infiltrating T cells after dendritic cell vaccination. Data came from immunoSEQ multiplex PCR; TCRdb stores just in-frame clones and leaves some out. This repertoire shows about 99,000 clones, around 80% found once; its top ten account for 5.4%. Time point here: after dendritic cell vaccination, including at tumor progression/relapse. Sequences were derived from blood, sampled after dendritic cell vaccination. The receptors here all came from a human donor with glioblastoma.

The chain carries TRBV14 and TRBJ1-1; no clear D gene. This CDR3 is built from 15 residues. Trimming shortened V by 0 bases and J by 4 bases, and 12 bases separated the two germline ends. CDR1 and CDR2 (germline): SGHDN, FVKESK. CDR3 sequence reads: CASSQDRLRSTEAFF. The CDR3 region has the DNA TGTGCCAGCAGCCAAGATCGGTTGAGGAGCACTGAAGCTTTCTTT.

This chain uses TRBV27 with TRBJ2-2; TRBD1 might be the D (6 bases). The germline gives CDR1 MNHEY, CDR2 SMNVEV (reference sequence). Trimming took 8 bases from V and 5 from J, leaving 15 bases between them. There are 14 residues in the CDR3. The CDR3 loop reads CASRLNRDTGELFF. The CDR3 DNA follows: TGTGCCAGCCGGCTCAACAGGGATACCGGGGAGCTGTTTTTT.

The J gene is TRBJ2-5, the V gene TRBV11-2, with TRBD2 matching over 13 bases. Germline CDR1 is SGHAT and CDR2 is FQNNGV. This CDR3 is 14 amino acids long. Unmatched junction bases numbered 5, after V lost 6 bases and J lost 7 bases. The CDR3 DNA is TGTGCCAGCAGACCACTAGCGGGAGGGCGGACCCAGTACTTC. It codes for CASRPLAGGRTQYF.

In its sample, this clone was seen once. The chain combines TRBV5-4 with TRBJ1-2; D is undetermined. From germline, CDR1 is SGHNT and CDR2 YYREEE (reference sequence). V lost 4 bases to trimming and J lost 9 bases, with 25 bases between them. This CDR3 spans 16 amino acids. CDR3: CASSLLRGLGLKSYTF. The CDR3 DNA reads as TGTGCCAGCAGCCTCCTGCGAGGACTCGGTCTGAAGAGCTACACCTTC.

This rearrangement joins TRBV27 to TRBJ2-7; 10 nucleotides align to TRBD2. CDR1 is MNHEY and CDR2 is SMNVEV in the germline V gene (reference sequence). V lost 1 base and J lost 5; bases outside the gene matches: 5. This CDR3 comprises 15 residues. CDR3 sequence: CASSLWSGRGHEQYF. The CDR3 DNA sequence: TGTGCCAGCAGTTTATGGAGCGGGAGGGGCCACGAGCAGTACTTC.

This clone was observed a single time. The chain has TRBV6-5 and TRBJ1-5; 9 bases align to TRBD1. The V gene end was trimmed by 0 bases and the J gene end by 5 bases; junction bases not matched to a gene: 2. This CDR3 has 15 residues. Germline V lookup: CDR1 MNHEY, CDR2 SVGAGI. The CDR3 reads CASSYSRDRDQPQHF. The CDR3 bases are TGTGCCAGCAGTTACTCGAGGGACAGGGATCAGCCCCAGCATTTT.

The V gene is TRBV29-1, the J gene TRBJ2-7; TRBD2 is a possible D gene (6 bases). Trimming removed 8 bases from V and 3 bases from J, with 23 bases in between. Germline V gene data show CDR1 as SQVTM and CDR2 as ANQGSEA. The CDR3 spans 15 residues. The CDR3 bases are TGCAGCTCCGGCGGGACCGCGAGATCACTCTACGAGCAGTACTTC. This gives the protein CSSGGTARSLYEQYF.

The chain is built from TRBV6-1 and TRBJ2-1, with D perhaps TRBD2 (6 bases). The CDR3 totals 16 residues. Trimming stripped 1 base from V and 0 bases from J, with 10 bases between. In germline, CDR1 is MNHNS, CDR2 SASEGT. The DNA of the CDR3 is TGTGCCAGCAGTGAAGTCGGGGGAAGCTCCTACAATGAGCAGTTCTTC. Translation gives CASSEVGGSSYNEQFF.

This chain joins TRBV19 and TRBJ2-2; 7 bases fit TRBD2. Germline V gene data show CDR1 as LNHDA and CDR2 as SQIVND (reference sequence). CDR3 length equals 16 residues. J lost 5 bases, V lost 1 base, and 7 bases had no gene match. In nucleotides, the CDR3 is TGTGCCAGTAGTATAGCGGGGGGTGTAAGGACCGGGGAGCTGTTTTTT. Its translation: CASSIAGGVRTGELFF.

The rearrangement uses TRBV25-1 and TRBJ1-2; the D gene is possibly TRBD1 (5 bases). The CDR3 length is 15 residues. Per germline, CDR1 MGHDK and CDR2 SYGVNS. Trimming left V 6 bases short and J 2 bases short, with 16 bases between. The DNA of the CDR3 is TGTGCCAGCAGCGGCGGACACTTTATCAACTATGGCTACACCTTC. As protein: CASSGGHFINYGYTF.

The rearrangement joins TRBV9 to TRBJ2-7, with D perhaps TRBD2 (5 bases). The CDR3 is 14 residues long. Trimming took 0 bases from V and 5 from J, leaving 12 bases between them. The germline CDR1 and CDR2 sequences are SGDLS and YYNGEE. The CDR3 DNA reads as TGTGCCAGCAGCGTAGGTGGGAGTCGAAACGAGCAGTACTTC. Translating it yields CASSVGGSRNEQYF.

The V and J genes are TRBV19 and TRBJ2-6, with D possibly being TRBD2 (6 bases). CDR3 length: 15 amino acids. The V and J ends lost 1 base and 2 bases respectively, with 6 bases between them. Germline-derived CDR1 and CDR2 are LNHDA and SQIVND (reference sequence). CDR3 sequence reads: CASSIGGTGANVLTF. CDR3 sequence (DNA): TGTGCCAGTAGTATAGGCGGGACTGGGGCCAACGTCCTGACTTTC.

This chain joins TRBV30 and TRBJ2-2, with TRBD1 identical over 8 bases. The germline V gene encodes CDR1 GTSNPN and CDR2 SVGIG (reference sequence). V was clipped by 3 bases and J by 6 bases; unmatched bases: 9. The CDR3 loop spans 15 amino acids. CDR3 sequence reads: CAWRKTGGTAGELFF. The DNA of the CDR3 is TGTGCCTGGAGGAAAACAGGGGGAACGGCCGGGGAGCTGTTTTTT.

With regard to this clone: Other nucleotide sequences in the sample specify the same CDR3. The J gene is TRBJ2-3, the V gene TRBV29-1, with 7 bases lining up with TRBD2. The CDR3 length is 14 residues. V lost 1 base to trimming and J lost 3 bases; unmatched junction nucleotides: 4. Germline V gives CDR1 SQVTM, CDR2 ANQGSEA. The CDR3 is CSVEGGSGTDTQYF. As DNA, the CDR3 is TGCAGCGTTGAAGGCGGGAGCGGGACAGATACGCAGTATTTT.

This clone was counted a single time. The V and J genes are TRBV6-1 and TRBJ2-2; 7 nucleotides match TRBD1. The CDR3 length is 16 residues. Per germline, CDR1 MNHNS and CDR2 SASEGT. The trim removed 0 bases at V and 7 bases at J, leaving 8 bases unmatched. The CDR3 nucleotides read TGTGCCAGCAGTGAAGCTAAGGGGGCGGTTAACGGGGAGCTGTTTTTT. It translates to CASSEAKGAVNGELFF.

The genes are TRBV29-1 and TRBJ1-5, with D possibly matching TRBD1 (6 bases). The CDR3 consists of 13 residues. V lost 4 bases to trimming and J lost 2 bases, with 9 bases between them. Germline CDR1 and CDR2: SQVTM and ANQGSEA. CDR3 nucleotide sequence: TGCAGCGTTGGGGCAGGGGGCAATCAGCCCCAGCATTTT. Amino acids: CSVGAGGNQPQHF.

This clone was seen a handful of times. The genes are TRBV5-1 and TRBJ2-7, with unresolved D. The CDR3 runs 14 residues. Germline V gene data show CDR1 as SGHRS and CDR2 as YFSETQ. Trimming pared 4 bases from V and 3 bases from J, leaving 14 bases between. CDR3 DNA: TGCGCCAGCAGCGACTCTTTTACCGTCTACGAGCAGTACTTC. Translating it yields CASSDSFTVYEQYF. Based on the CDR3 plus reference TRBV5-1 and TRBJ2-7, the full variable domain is KAGVTQTPRYLIKTRGQQVTLSCSPISGHRSVSWYQQTPGQGLQFLFEYFSETQRNKGNFPGRFSGRQFSNSRSEMNVSTLELGDSALYLCASSDSFTVYEQYFGPGTRLTVT.

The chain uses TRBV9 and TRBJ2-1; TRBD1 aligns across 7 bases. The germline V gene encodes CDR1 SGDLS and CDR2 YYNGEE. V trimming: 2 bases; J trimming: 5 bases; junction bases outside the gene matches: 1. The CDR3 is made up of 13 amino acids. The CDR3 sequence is CASSVGQHNEQFF. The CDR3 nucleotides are TGTGCCAGCAGCGTGGGACAGCACAATGAGCAGTTCTTC.

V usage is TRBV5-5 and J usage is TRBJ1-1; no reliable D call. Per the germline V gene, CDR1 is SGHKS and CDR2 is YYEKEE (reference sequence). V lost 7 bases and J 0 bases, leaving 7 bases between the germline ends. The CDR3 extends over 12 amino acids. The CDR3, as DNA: TGTGCCAGCGGCATAATGAACACTGAAGCTTTCTTT. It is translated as CASGIMNTEAFF.

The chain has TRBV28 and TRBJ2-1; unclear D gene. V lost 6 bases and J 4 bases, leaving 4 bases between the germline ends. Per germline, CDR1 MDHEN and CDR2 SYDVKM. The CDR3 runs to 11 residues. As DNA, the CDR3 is TGTGCCAGCAGAACTTACAATGAGCAGTTCTTC. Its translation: CASRTYNEQFF.

CDR3 sequence reads: CASSGAGHHSNQPQHF. CDR3 coding DNA: TGTGCCAGCAGTGGCGCAGGACATCATAGCAATCAGCCCCAGCATTTT. The chain has TRBV28 and TRBJ1-5; possible D gene TRBD1, 5 bases. CDR3 size: 16 residues. V was cut by 5 bases and J by 0 bases, with 14 bases left in between. Germline-derived CDR1 and CDR2 are MDHEN and SYDVKM.

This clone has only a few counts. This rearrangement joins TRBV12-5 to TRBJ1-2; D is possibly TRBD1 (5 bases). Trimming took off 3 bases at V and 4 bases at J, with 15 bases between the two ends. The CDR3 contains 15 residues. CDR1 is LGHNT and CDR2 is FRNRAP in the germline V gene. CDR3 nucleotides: TGTGCTAGTGGTTTTTACCCAGGGCAGCTCTATGGCTACACCTTC. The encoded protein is CASGFYPGQLYGYTF.

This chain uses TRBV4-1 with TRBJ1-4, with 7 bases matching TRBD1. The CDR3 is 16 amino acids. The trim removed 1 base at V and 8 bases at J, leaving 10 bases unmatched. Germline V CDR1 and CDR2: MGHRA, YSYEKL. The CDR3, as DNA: TGCGCCAGCAGCCAAGCGGTCCAGGGGGGTTACGAAAAACTGTTTTTT. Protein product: CASSQAVQGGYEKLFF.

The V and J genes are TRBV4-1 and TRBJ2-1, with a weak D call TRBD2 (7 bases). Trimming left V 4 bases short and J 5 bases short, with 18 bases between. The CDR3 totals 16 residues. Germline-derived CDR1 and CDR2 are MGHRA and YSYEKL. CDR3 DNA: TGCGCCAGCAGCCCTCCGGGGGAGGGGGGACACAATGAGCAGTTCTTC. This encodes CASSPPGEGGHNEQFF.

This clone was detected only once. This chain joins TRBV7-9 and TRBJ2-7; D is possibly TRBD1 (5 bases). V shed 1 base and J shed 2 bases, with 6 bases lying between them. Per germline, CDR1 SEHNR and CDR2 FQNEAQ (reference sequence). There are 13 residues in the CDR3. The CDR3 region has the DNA TGTGCCAGCAGCTTAGGACAGCCCTACGAGCAGTACTTC. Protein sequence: CASSLGQPYEQYF. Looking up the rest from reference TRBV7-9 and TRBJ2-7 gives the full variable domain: DTGVSQNPRHKITKRGQNVTFRCDPISEHNRLYWYRQTLGQGPEFLTYFQNEAQLEKSRLLSDRFSAERPKGSFSTLEIQRTEQGDSAMYLCASSLGQPYEQYFGPGTRLTVT.

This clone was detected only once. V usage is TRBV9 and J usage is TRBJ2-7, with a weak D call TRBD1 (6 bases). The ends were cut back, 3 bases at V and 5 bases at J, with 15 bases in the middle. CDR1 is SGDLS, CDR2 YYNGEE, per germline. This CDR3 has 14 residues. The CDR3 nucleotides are TGTGCCAGCAGCGGGAGGACAGACGGTCACGAGCAGTACTTC. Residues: CASSGRTDGHEQYF.